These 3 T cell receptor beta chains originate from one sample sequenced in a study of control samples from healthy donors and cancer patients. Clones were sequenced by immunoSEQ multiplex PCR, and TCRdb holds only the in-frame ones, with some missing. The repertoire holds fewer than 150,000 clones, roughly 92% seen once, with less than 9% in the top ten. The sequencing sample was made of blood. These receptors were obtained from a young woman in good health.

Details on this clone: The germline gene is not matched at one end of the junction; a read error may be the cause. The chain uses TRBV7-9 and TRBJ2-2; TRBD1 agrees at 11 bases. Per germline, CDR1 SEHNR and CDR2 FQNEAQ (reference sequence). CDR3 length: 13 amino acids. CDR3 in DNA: TGCGGGCTACGGGACAGGGGGTCAGGGGAGCTGTTTTTT. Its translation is CGLRDRGSGELFF.

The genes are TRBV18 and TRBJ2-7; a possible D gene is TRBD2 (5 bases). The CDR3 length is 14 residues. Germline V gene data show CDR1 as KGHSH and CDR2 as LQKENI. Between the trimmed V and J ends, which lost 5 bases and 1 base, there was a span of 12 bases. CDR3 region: CASSDGGSSYEQYF. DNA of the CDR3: TGTGCCAGCTCAGATGGCGGGTCGTCCTACGAGCAGTACTTC.

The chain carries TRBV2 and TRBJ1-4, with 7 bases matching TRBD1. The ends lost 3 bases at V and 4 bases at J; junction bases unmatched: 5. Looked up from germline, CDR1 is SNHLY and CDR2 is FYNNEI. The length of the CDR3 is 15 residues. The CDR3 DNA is TGTGCCAGCAGTGAGACCAGACAGGGTAATGAAAAACTGTTTTTT. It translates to CASSETRQGNEKLFF.